These T cell receptor beta chains were read from a single sample in a study of CD8 T cells in Susac syndrome. Via MiXCR, TCRdb re-called the immunoSEQ multiplex PCR reads, giving one row per CDR3 protein. The sample has 80,000 to 90,000 distinct CDR3 sequences; approximately 95% are singletons. Sequencing input: CD8+ T cells from PBMCs. Receptors originate from a human donor with Susac syndrome. Each CDR3 is given with its conserved first and last residue. Each record gives: clone size, J gene, V gene, D gene, CDR3 protein, CDR3 DNA. D genes are given only for firm matches. A row's size may be missing; if present it is once, few, many or a size class.

clone size: -
J gene: TRBJ1-2
V gene: TRBV28
D gene: TRBD1
CDR3 protein: CASRAGQGGSGYTF
CDR3 DNA: TGTGCCAGCAGAGCAGGACAGGGCGGGAGTGGCTACACCTTC

clone size: -
J gene: TRBJ2-7
V gene: TRBV20-1
D gene: TRBD2
CDR3 protein: CSAPRLAGSGEQYF
CDR3 DNA: TGCAGTGCTCCGAGACTAGCGGGCTCTGGCGAGCAGTACTTC

clone size: -
J gene: TRBJ2-7
V gene: TRBV5-1
D gene: -
CDR3 protein: CASSSWGGQSSYEQYF
CDR3 DNA: TGCGCCAGCAGCTCCTGGGGTGGACAGAGCTCCTACGAGCAGTACTTC

clone size: -
J gene: TRBJ2-7
V gene: TRBV4-3
D gene: -
CDR3 protein: CASSQDSSGLYEQYF
CDR3 DNA: TGCGCCAGCAGCCAAGATTCAAGCGGTCTCTACGAGCAGTACTTC

clone size: -
J gene: TRBJ2-1
V gene: TRBV4-1
D gene: -
CDR3 protein: CASSQNSDQFF
CDR3 DNA: TGCGCCAGCAGCCAAAACAGCGACCAGTTCTTC

clone size: -
J gene: TRBJ2-2
V gene: TRBV15
D gene: TRBD2
CDR3 protein: CATSRERTSGRAISSSGELFF
CDR3 DNA: TGTGCCACCAGCAGAGAGCGGACTAGCGGGAGGGCGATATCATCCTCCGGGGAGCTGTTTTTT

clone size: -
J gene: TRBJ2-5
V gene: TRBV4-1
D gene: -
CDR3 protein: CASSQVVEGPQYF
CDR3 DNA: TGCGCCAGCAGCCAAGTGGTCGAGGGGCCTCAGTACTTC

clone size: -
J gene: TRBJ1-4
V gene: TRBV19
D gene: -
CDR3 protein: CASSIVGQQHEKLFF
CDR3 DNA: TGTGCCAGTAGTATAGTCGGACAGCAGCATGAAAAACTGTTTTTT

clone size: -
J gene: TRBJ2-2
V gene: TRBV29-1
D gene: -
CDR3 protein: CSVENSLNTGELFF
CDR3 DNA: TGCAGCGTTGAGAACTCACTGAACACCGGGGAGCTGTTTTTT

clone size: -
J gene: TRBJ2-7
V gene: TRBV9
D gene: TRBD2
CDR3 protein: CASSVEWTSGHEQYF
CDR3 DNA: TGTGCCAGCAGCGTAGAGTGGACTAGCGGCCACGAGCAGTACTTC

clone size: -
J gene: TRBJ2-4
V gene: TRBV19
D gene: -
CDR3 protein: CASSILLAREAKNIQYF
CDR3 DNA: TGTGCCAGTAGTATCCTCCTGGCCAGGGAGGCCAAAAACATTCAGTACTTC

clone size: few
J gene: TRBJ2-1
V gene: TRBV13
D gene: -
CDR3 protein: CASSLEGYNEQFF
CDR3 DNA: TGTGCCAGCAGCTTAGAGGGATACAATGAGCAGTTCTTC

clone size: -
J gene: TRBJ2-2
V gene: TRBV27
D gene: TRBD1
CDR3 protein: CASSPPGTENTGELFF
CDR3 DNA: TGTGCCAGCAGTCCTCCCGGGACAGAGAACACCGGGGAGCTGTTTTTT

clone size: -
J gene: TRBJ2-7
V gene: TRBV13
D gene: TRBD1
CDR3 protein: CASSLPPVTGEISVEQYF
CDR3 DNA: TGTGCCAGCAGCTTACCTCCGGTGACAGGGGAAATTTCGGTCGAGCAGTACTTC

clone size: once
J gene: TRBJ2-3
V gene: TRBV15
D gene: -
CDR3 protein: CATSRDGSREDTQYF
CDR3 DNA: TGTGCCACCAGCAGAGATGGATCGCGGGAAGATACGCAGTATTTT

clone size: -
J gene: TRBJ2-7
V gene: TRBV15
D gene: TRBD1
CDR3 protein: CATSWDRAYEQYF
CDR3 DNA: TGTGCCACCAGCTGGGACAGGGCATACGAGCAGTACTTC

clone size: -
J gene: TRBJ2-1
V gene: TRBV24-1
D gene: -
CDR3 protein: CATSPGESSYNEQFF
CDR3 DNA: TGTGCCACCAGTCCCGGGGAGAGCTCCTACAATGAGCAGTTCTTC

clone size: -
J gene: TRBJ1-5
V gene: TRBV7-2
D gene: -
CDR3 protein: CASSLDLGQPQHF
CDR3 DNA: TGTGCCAGCAGCTTAGATCTAGGACAGCCCCAGCATTTT

clone size: -
J gene: TRBJ1-5
V gene: TRBV20-1
D gene: TRBD1
CDR3 protein: CSAGTFPEDRSNQPQHF
CDR3 DNA: TGCAGTGCCGGAACCTTCCCGGAGGACAGGAGCAATCAGCCCCAGCATTTT

clone size: -
J gene: TRBJ2-5
V gene: TRBV11-1
D gene: TRBD2
CDR3 protein: CASSLWAGEETQYF
CDR3 DNA: TGTGCCAGCAGCTTATGGGCGGGAGAAGAGACCCAGTACTTC

clone size: -
J gene: TRBJ2-6
V gene: TRBV20-1
D gene: -
CDR3 protein: CSAIEGSGANVLTF
CDR3 DNA: TGCAGTGCTATAGAAGGATCTGGGGCCAACGTCCTGACTTTC

clone size: once
J gene: TRBJ2-1
V gene: TRBV9
D gene: TRBD2
CDR3 protein: CASSGREGYNEQFF
CDR3 DNA: TGTGCCAGCAGCGGGCGGGAGGGCTACAATGAGCAGTTCTTC

clone size: -
J gene: TRBJ2-7
V gene: TRBV4-1
D gene: -
CDR3 protein: CASSPYLAEEDRDEQYF
CDR3 DNA: TGCGCCAGCAGCCCCTACTTAGCGGAGGAGGATAGGGACGAGCAGTACTTC

clone size: -
J gene: TRBJ1-2
V gene: TRBV28
D gene: -
CDR3 protein: CASSPPTEGVYSYTF
CDR3 DNA: TGTGCCAGCAGTCCTCCGACAGAAGGAGTTTATAGCTACACCTTC